Listed below are T cell receptor beta chains from one sample, sequenced in a study of blood T cell repertoires in COVID-19. The data were produced by immunoSEQ multiplex PCR, yet TCRdb's version contains in-frame clones alone and is incomplete. The sample records 290,000 or so clones, roughly 90% being singletons. Input material: peripheral blood. The source is a man between 18 and 35 years old with active or convalescent COVID-19. Both conserved end residues are part of each CDR3. The order of the fields is D gene, V gene, clone size, J gene, CDR3 protein, CDR3 DNA. The D gene is left open where the match is weak. The size of a clone is reported for some rows only, either as once, few or many, or as a class for expanded clones.

>NA|TRBV28|NA|TRBJ1-2
CASTRLNYGYTF
TGTGCCAGCACGAGGTTAAACTATGGCTACACCTTC
>NA|TRBV4-1|NA|TRBJ1-5
CASSQPGHNQPQHF
TGCGCCAGCAGCCAACCGGGACATAATCAGCCCCAGCATTTT
>TRBD1|TRBV15|NA|TRBJ1-2
CATSRDRTGRGYTF
TGTGCCACCAGCAGAGATAGGACAGGACGTGGCTACACCTTC
>TRBD2|TRBV9|once|TRBJ2-7
CASSVVAGGGYEQYF
TGTGCCAGCAGCGTGGTGGCGGGAGGGGGGTACGAGCAGTACTTC
>NA|TRBV18|NA|TRBJ1-2
CASSPTRSHGYTF
TGTGCCAGCTCACCAACGAGGTCTCATGGCTACACCTTC
>TRBD2|TRBV7-3|NA|TRBJ2-2
CASSLTYSGSVGELFF
TGTGCCAGCAGCTTAACGTACAGCGGGAGCGTCGGGGAGCTGTTTTTT
>TRBD2|TRBV3-1/TRBV3-2|once|TRBJ2-2
CASSQDSSGGANTGELFF
TGTGCCAGCAGCCAAGATTCTAGCGGGGGGGCAAACACCGGGGAGCTGTTTTTT
>TRBD1|TRBV27|NA|TRBJ1-2
CASSLQKKQGMGGYTF
TGTGCCAGCAGTTTACAAAAGAAACAGGGGATGGGGGGCTACACCTTC
>NA|TRBV5-1|NA|TRBJ1-2
CASSVERALGYGYTF
TGCGCCAGCAGCGTAGAGAGGGCTCTAGGCTATGGCTACACCTTC
>NA|TRBV6-2/TRBV6-3|NA|TRBJ2-2
CASSIAGELFF
TGTGCCAGCAGTATAGCGGGGGAGCTGTTTTTT
>TRBD1|TRBV5-4|NA|TRBJ2-6
CASSSRQGPGSGANVLTF
TGTGCCAGCAGCTCAAGACAGGGGCCCGGCTCTGGGGCCAACGTCCTGACTTTC
>NA|TRBV6-5|NA|TRBJ2-5
CASSASPGAQYF
TGTGCCAGCAGCGCCTCCCCAGGGGCCCAGTACTTC
>TRBD2|TRBV12-3/TRBV12-4|NA|TRBJ2-1
CASERGGRNEQFF
TGTGCCAGTGAGCGGGGGGGCCGCAATGAGCAGTTCTTC
>TRBD1|TRBV7-9|NA|TRBJ1-2
CASSSNLDRAHGYTF
TGTGCCAGCAGCTCAAATCTGGACAGGGCACATGGCTACACCTTC
>NA|TRBV19|NA|TRBJ1-5
CASRIGRTVENQPQHF
TGTGCCAGCAGGATTGGGAGGACGGTCGAAAATCAGCCCCAGCATTTT
>TRBD2|TRBV3-1/TRBV3-2|once|TRBJ2-7
CASSHVAGGNEQYF
TGTGCCAGCAGCCACGTAGCGGGAGGGAACGAGCAGTACTTC
>NA|TRBV6-5|NA|TRBJ2-7
CATRETYEQYF
TGTGCCACCAGAGAGACCTACGAGCAGTACTTC
>TRBD1|TRBV10-3|NA|TRBJ1-2
CAINRQGRGYGYTF
TGTGCCATCAACCGACAGGGGAGGGGCTATGGCTACACCTTC
>NA|TRBV29-1|NA|TRBJ1-5
CSVEGPGNQPQHF
TGCAGCGTTGAAGGCCCAGGGAATCAGCCCCAGCATTTT
>NA|TRBV5-4|NA|TRBJ2-1
CASSSTPGDSYNEQFF
TGTGCCAGCAGTTCAACCCCGGGGGACTCCTACAATGAGCAGTTCTTC
>TRBD2|TRBV9|NA|TRBJ2-3
CASSGDERGETDTQYF
TGTGCCAGCAGCGGGGACGAGCGGGGTGAGACAGATACGCAGTATTTT
>NA|TRBV27|NA|TRBJ1-4
CASSLSGRPNEKLFF
TGTGCCAGCAGTTTAAGCGGGAGACCTAATGAAAAACTGTTTTTT
>TRBD2|TRBV9|NA|TRBJ2-3
CASSVGTSGRPGTQYF
TGTGCCAGCAGCGTGGGGACTAGCGGTCGGCCGGGTACGCAGTATTTT
>NA|TRBV2|NA|TRBJ1-5
CASNGQLGSNQPQHF
TGTGCCAGCAACGGACAGCTCGGAAGCAATCAGCCCCAGCATTTT